This TCR beta chain was recorded in a study of blood T cell repertoires in COVID-19. The wider study: COVID-19 samples, acute and convalescent, were from the United States, Italy and Spain. Sources were T cells, B-cell-depleted T cells, or PBMCs; the material itself was cDNA or gDNA.

Per the germline V gene, CDR1 is MRHNA and CDR2 is SNTAGT. With V trimmed by 3 bases and J by 6 bases, 15 bases remained unmatched. CDR3 size: 18 residues. In the study's own analysis: Counts of nucleated cells, estimated from reference gene primer amplification, were obtained. This table comes from immunoSEQ multiplex PCR, and its TCRdb copy is limited to in-frame clones, with some not included. Clone size and V and J calls were adopted from that table, with D and trimming inferred from the DNA. The sample yields about 150,000 clones, about 85% seen once. The sequence came from a woman aged 40 to 49 who had been exposed to COVID-19. The chain carries TRBV6-4 and TRBJ2-1, with 9 bases aligning to TRBD2. What was sequenced was PBMCs or T cells enriched from blood (not recorded which). The CDR3 here is CASSDRSSGVPHRNEQFF. CDR3 DNA: TGTGCCAGCAGTGATCGGTCTAGCGGGGTCCCACACCGCAATGAGCAGTTCTTC.